This TCR beta chain comes out of a study of tumor-infiltrating T cells and Merkel cell polyomavirus (TCRdb year 2017). Broadly, across the study: In Merkel cell carcinoma patients, the study examined CD8+ T cells specific for the Merkel cell polyomavirus KLL epitope. The majority of whole-tumor samples consisted of approximately 27-micron curls cut from formalin-fixed, paraffin-embedded tissue blocks. Disease stage at presentation varied among the patients, and patient follow-up lasted a median of about 2.5 years, ranging from about 1.1 to 6.0 years. Of all the tumor samples in the study, one was a frozen nodal tumor digest and another was a flash-frozen core biopsy of a metastasis. In roughly 15 samples, TRB sequencing was done on KLL-tetramer-sorted cells from blood or tumor-infiltrating lymphocytes, along with approximately 13 matched whole-tumor samples. The therapies patients received were varied and non-standardized, including chemotherapy, radiation and immunotherapies.

Robust positive staining for Merkel cell polyomavirus Large T antigen was observed by immunohistochemistry in the tumors of all patients. About twelve Merkel cell carcinoma patients with robust KLL-tetramer+ populations, above 0.04% of CD8+ T cells, in blood and/or cultured TIL were included. All patients were Caucasian, with a median age of roughly 65 years and a range of about 45 to 80 years. Lymph node tumors were analyzed for patients with unknown primaries who presented with nodal disease, or when insufficient primary tissue was available. Taken from cysteine to phenylalanine, the CDR3 has 15 residues. Of the read, only the CDR3 DNA is kept; its 45 bases are in frame from base 1. The germline V gene supplies CDR1 MNHNS and CDR2 SASEGT. V lost 1 base and J lost 9 bases, and the count of bases not matched to a germline gene is 7. What the study reported, not specific to this receptor: The small sample size of the study (n of about 13 patients) is recognized as a limitation. A significant MCC-specific survival advantage (P = 0.0051) was associated with tumors having more unique KLL-specific clonotypes (roughly 5-110 vs 0-3). KLL-specific TRB repertoires proved diverse and largely private: among some 370 unique sequences, only one clonotype was public, and a couple of patients shared that clonotype. The study examined just one viral epitope, so T cells targeting other Merkel cell polyomavirus epitopes were not captured. A higher fraction of KLL-specific T cells within tumors (roughly 1.9-18% versus roughly 0-0.14%) was associated with significantly better MCC-specific survival.

This clone showed up just a few times. It lacks a known antigen. No quality values exist for individual bases; no much larger clone is one base distant. Library prep was done by the immunoSEQ multiplex PCR assay. Genomic DNA extraction, TRB sequencing and normalization were carried out by Adaptive Biotechnologies (Seattle, WA). As for how the authors treated the data: Clonality was computed as one minus Shannon entropy of productive TRB sequences normalized by log2 of unique productive sequences. To identify KLL-specific clonotypes in tumors, TCRbeta CDR3 amino acid sequences were matched against the sequences from the tetramer-sorted sample of each patient. TCRdb mirrors the immuneACCESS table, restricted to in-frame sequences. Some clones are absent from its copies; in checked studies, under half trace to an unresolved V gene, and the reason for the others is unknown. V, J and clone size were drawn from that table, and D and trimming were deduced from the DNA. A total of about 25,000 clones appear in this sample, roughly 85% of them only once. Around 2.8% of the sample is taken by the ten largest.

The receptor chain draws on TRBV6-1 and TRBJ2-7, and 12 bases in between align with TRBD2. Specimen: lymph node tissue. The TCR was taken from a man between 50 and 59 years old with Merkel cell carcinoma. CDR3 sequence: CASSEGTSGRLLQYF. The base sequence is TGTGCCAGCAGTGAAGGTACTAGCGGGAGGCTTTTGCAGTACTTC.